A single sample gave rise to the 31 T cell receptor beta chains below, sequenced in a study of vaccination effects on CD4 cells after COVID-19. Antigen-specific CD4+ T cells were expanded (with viral peptide pools) by the ViraFEST assay ahead of sequencing. At the end of around 11 days of culture, CD4+ T cells were isolated. These receptors lack a known antigen. Method: immunoSEQ multiplex PCR; TCRdb's copy keeps in-frame clones and lacks some. The table lists around 30,000 clones, around 70% of them singletons. Sequencing was performed on CD4+ T cells from PBMCs cultured with HCoV-229E spike peptides, taken before COVID-19 vaccination. These receptors all stem from a human donor who received a COVID-19 vaccine.

The J gene is TRBJ2-5, the V gene TRBV5-1; D unclear. The germline V and J ends were trimmed by 3 bases and 5 bases, with 8 bases remaining between them. The CDR3 spans 12 residues. Germline CDR1 is SGHRS and CDR2 is YFSETQ. Here the CDR3 reads CASSSTRETQYF. The CDR3, as DNA: TGCGCCAGCAGCTCGACTCGGGAGACCCAGTACTTC.

This clone was picked up a small number of times. The rearrangement links TRBV6-5 to TRBJ1-2; 7 nucleotides agree with TRBD1. The CDR3 has 12 amino acids. CDR1 is MNHEY, CDR2 SVGAGI, per germline. The V gene end was trimmed by 6 bases and the J gene end by 7 bases; junction bases not matched to a gene: 5. The CDR3 nucleotides read TGTGCCAGCAGGGGAACAGGGGCTGGCTACACCTTC. Translating it yields CASRGTGAGYTF.

The V gene is TRBV11-2, the J gene TRBJ2-1; 10 bases are a match to TRBD2. Germline assignment: CDR1 SGHAT and CDR2 FQNNGV. The CDR3 is 14 amino acids. V dropped 3 bases and J dropped 7; count of bases not matched to a gene: 3. Here the CDR3 DNA reads TGTGCCAGCAGCTTGGTAGCGGGAGGAAATGAGCAGTTCTTC. It is translated as CASSLVAGGNEQFF.

The J gene is TRBJ1-1, the V gene TRBV3-1 (or the pseudogene TRBV3-2); D unresolved. V shed 1 base and J shed 7 bases, with 10 bases lying between them. Germline assignment: CDR1 LGHDT and CDR2 YNNKEL (reference sequence). CDR3 length equals 13 residues. The CDR3 loop reads CASSQVTGFEAFF. Written as DNA, the CDR3 is TGTGCCAGCAGCCAAGTGACCGGATTTGAAGCTTTCTTT.

The CDR3: CASSFPNTEAFF. Written as DNA, the CDR3 is TGTGCCAGCAGCTTCCCGAACACTGAAGCTTTCTTT. The chain recombines TRBV7-2 with TRBJ1-1, with D uncertain. The CDR3 spans 12 residues. V lost 3 bases and J lost 1, with 3 bases in between. The germline V gene encodes CDR1 SGHTA and CDR2 FQGNSA.

In its sample, this clone was seen a few times. The J gene is TRBJ1-4, the V gene TRBV7-9; possible D gene TRBD1, 5 bases. Germline V gene sequence: CDR1 SEHNR, CDR2 FQNEAQ (reference sequence). CDR3 length: 14 residues. V was shortened by 4 bases and J by 8 bases, with 14 bases between the two germline ends. CDR3 DNA sequence: TGTGCCAGCAGCTACGGGGAGGGGAACGAAAAACTGTTTTTT. Its translation is CASSYGEGNEKLFF. The full variable domain, with the rest looked up from reference TRBV7-9 and TRBJ1-4, is DTGVSQNPRHKITKRGQNVTFRCDPISEHNRLYWYRQTLGQGPEFLTYFQNEAQLEKSRLLSDRFSAERPKGSFSTLEIQRTEQGDSAMYLCASSYGEGNEKLFFGSGTQLSVL.

The gene calls are TRBV2 and TRBJ1-2; D unresolved. Germline V CDR1 and CDR2: SNHLY, FYNNEI. V lost 2 bases and J lost 0, with 4 bases in between. This CDR3 is built from 13 residues. The CDR3 DNA reads TGTGCCAGCAGTGAACCAGCTAACTATGGCTACACCTTC. It is translated as CASSEPANYGYTF. The full variable domain, completed using reference TRBV2 and TRBJ1-2, is EPEVTQTPSHQVTQMGQEVILRCVPISNHLYFYWYRQILGQKVEFLVSFYNNEISEKSEIFDDQFSVERPDGSNFTLKIRSTKLEDSAMYFCASSEPANYGYTFGSGTRLTVV.

The chain uses TRBV4-3 and TRBJ1-1; D possibly corresponds to TRBD1 (6 bases). This CDR3 is built from 16 residues. The germline gives CDR1 LGHNA, CDR2 YSLEER. V gave up 4 bases and J gave up 1 base, with 16 bases separating them. This chain's CDR3 is CASSLGGAGANTEAFF. The CDR3 DNA follows: TGCGCCAGCAGCCTTGGAGGCGCAGGGGCGAACACTGAAGCTTTCTTT.

The rearrangement links TRBV10-3 to TRBJ1-1; D ambiguous. Germline-derived CDR1 and CDR2 are ENHRY and SYGVKD. V gave up 5 bases and J gave up 1 base, with 5 bases separating them. The CDR3 consists of 12 residues. The CDR3 region has the DNA TGTGCCATCAGTCGCACGAACACTGAAGCTTTCTTT. This sequence encodes CAISRTNTEAFF.

V is TRBV4-1 and J is TRBJ1-4; D gene ambiguous. The V gene lost 6 bases and the J gene lost 7 bases, with 18 bases spanning the gap. This CDR3 is 15 amino acids long. Germline V gene lookup returns CDR1 MGHRA and CDR2 YSYEKL. CDR3 sequence: CASSLRNHKSEKLFF. The DNA of the CDR3 is TGCGCCAGCAGTTTAAGGAACCATAAGAGTGAAAAACTGTTTTTT.

This chain joins TRBV21-1 and TRBJ2-7. TRBV21-1 is a pseudogene segment. The CDR3 is 16 amino acids. The CDR3 DNA reads as TGTGCCAGCAGCAACGAGCCGGGACCCGTGTGGGACGAGCAGTACTTC. Its protein is CASSNEPGPVWDEQYF.

The chain is built from TRBV13 and TRBJ1-4; D is ambiguous. The CDR3 has 14 amino acids. The V gene lost 8 bases and the J gene lost 5 bases, with 15 bases spanning the gap. Germline CDR1 reads PRHDT; CDR2 reads FYEKMQ (reference sequence). In DNA, the CDR3 is TGTGCCAGCCGTCGGTTGGGAGAAAATGAAAAACTGTTTTTT. Amino acids: CASRRLGENEKLFF.

The chain couples TRBV6-6 to TRBJ1-2; 9 nucleotides align to TRBD1. The germline CDR1 and CDR2 sequences are MNHNY and SVGAGI (reference sequence). J was trimmed by 8 bases and V by 6 bases; bases with no gene match: 10. The CDR3 totals 14 residues. The CDR3 DNA reads as TGTGCCAGCAGGTTATTACAGGGGGCGGACGGCTACACCTTC. This translates into CASRLLQGADGYTF.

This CDR3 reads CASGSQQGAVRGYTF. CDR3 nucleotides: TGTGCCAGCGGCTCCCAACAGGGGGCTGTACGGGGCTACACCTTC. The chain joins TRBV5-5 to TRBJ1-2; TRBD1 agrees at 9 bases. Germline assignment: CDR1 SGHKS and CDR2 YYEKEE (reference sequence). The CDR3 totals 15 residues. V gave up 7 bases and J gave up 8 bases; unmatched junction bases: 15.

The V call is TRBV28, the J call TRBJ1-2, with 7 bases that match TRBD1. V was clipped by 6 bases and J by 4 bases; unmatched bases: 8. There are 14 residues in the CDR3. Germline CDR1 is MDHEN and CDR2 is SYDVKM. Here the CDR3 reads CASSLPRDSYGYTF. The CDR3 region has the DNA TGTGCCAGCAGCCTCCCTAGGGACAGCTATGGCTACACCTTC.

In this sample, this clone turned up a few times. The CDR3 DNA is TGCAGCGTTCGTCGAGGGTGGGATGAGCAGTTCTTC. Residues: CSVRRGWDEQFF. This chain uses TRBV29-1 with TRBJ2-1; D is perhaps TRBD2 (5 bases). Germline CDR1 SQVTM, CDR2 ANQGSEA. Trimming stripped 5 bases from V and 8 bases from J, with 13 bases between. The CDR3 spans 12 residues.

This chain connects TRBV6-5 to TRBJ2-5; a weak D match, TRBD2 (5 bases). The CDR3 has 11 residues. Germline CDR1 and CDR2: MNHEY and SVGAGI. Trimming removed 5 bases from V and 5 bases from J, with 6 bases in between. DNA of the CDR3: TGTGCCAGCAGTAGAGGGGAGACCCAGTACTTC. Residues: CASSRGETQYF.

This rearrangement joins TRBV28 to TRBJ2-3, with D perhaps assigned TRBD1 or TRBD2 (5 bases each). Germline V gives CDR1 MDHEN, CDR2 SYDVKM. V was clipped by 7 bases and J by 2 bases, with 22 bases between them. The CDR3 is made up of 17 amino acids. CDR3 sequence (DNA): TGTGCCAGCACTTCGAGTCAGCCTTCGGGGCTCACAGATACGCAGTATTTT. Encoded protein: CASTSSQPSGLTDTQYF.

V is TRBV20-1 and J is TRBJ1-1; D unclear. V shed 4 bases and J shed 5 bases, with 5 bases lying between them. Germline values: CDR1 DFQATT, CDR2 SNEGSKA (reference sequence). The CDR3 is 10 residues long. The DNA of the CDR3 is TGCAGTGCTACCGGAACTGAAGCTTTCTTT. It codes for CSATGTEAFF.

In its sample, this clone was seen once. This chain uses TRBV6-1 with TRBJ2-3, with 8 bases that match TRBD2. CDR1 MNHNS and CDR2 SASEGT come from the germline V gene. The length of the CDR3 is 18 residues. V dropped 3 bases and J dropped 3; count of bases not matched to a gene: 14. The CDR3 spells CASSDRAGGHSLTDTQYF. The DNA for the CDR3 is TGTGCCAGCAGTGATCGGGCGGGGGGCCATTCTTTGACAGATACGCAGTATTTT.

This chain joins TRBV9 and TRBJ2-5; 8 bases agree with TRBD1. In germline, CDR1 is SGDLS, CDR2 YYNGEE. This CDR3 is built from 15 residues. V lost 4 bases, J lost 4 bases, and 9 bases stayed unmatched. The CDR3 loop reads CASSPRQDRAETQYF. The CDR3 nucleotides read TGTGCCAGCAGCCCAAGACAGGACAGGGCAGAGACCCAGTACTTC.

The chain uses TRBV5-1 and TRBJ2-7; TRBD2 aligns across 8 bases. The J segment lost 2 bases and the V segment lost 6 bases, leaving 4 bases of the junction unmatched. Germline CDR1 is SGHRS and CDR2 is YFSETQ. The length of the CDR3 is 13 residues. Here the CDR3 reads CASKGAGAYEQYF. The CDR3 nucleotides are TGCGCCAGCAAAGGAGCGGGGGCCTACGAGCAGTACTTC.

This clone appeared a few times. V gene TRBV5-4 combines with J gene TRBJ1-1; D is possibly TRBD1 (5 bases). This CDR3 region has 16 residues. Per the germline V gene, CDR1 is SGHNT and CDR2 is YYREEE (reference sequence). V lost 0 bases and J 5 bases, leaving 17 bases between the germline ends. The CDR3 DNA reads TGTGCCAGCAGCTTGGCCCCAGTTGGACGGGGGACTGAAGCTTTCTTT. The encoded protein is CASSLAPVGRGTEAFF.

The chain employs TRBV5-1 and TRBJ1-6; possibly TRBD1 for D (6 bases). V was clipped by 5 bases and J by 7 bases, with 16 bases between them. The CDR3 contains 15 residues. The V gene's germline CDR1 is SGHRS and CDR2 YFSETQ. CDR3 coding DNA: TGCGCCAGCAGACCTAGACAGGCGCTAAATTCACCCCTCCACTTT. Translated: CASRPRQALNSPLHF.

The CDR3 sequence is CASSQDSGGNTGELFF. The CDR3 DNA follows: TGTGCCAGCAGCCAAGATTCAGGAGGGAACACCGGGGAGCTGTTTTTT. V usage is TRBV4-2 and J usage is TRBJ2-2; D may be TRBD2 (5 bases). V lost 0 bases and J 1 base, leaving 9 bases between the germline ends. This CDR3 contains 16 residues. CDR1 is LGHNA and CDR2 is YNFKEQ in the germline V gene.

CDR3 loop: CASSPTAGGHADTQYF. CDR3 coding DNA: TGTGCCAGCAGCCCGACAGCAGGGGGCCATGCAGATACGCAGTATTTT. The V call is TRBV4-2, the J call TRBJ2-3; 8 bases map to TRBD1. The CDR3 totals 16 residues. CDR1 and CDR2 from the germline V gene are LGHNA and YNFKEQ. The junction had 10 bases not matched to a gene; V was cut back by 4 bases and J by 4 bases.

The chain carries TRBV28 and TRBJ2-7, with 7 bases aligning to TRBD1. The CDR3 consists of 14 residues. The germline gives CDR1 MDHEN, CDR2 SYDVKM. Losses at the gene ends were 1 base for V and 4 bases for J; bases not matched to a gene: 4. The CDR3 sequence is CASSLSGQIYEQYF. The CDR3 region has the DNA TGTGCCAGCAGTTTATCGGGACAGATTTACGAGCAGTACTTC.

The genes are TRBV27 and TRBJ2-7; a weak D match, TRBD1 (5 bases). The V and J ends lost 6 bases and 0 bases respectively, with 12 bases between them. Germline lookup yields CDR1 MNHEY and CDR2 SMNVEV (reference sequence). The CDR3 runs to 14 residues. The DNA of the CDR3 is TGTGCCAGCAGCCCGAACAGGTACTCCTACGAGCAGTACTTC. This sequence encodes CASSPNRYSYEQYF.

The V gene is TRBV9, the J gene TRBJ1-2; D remains ambiguous. Trimming stripped 3 bases from V and 7 bases from J, with 19 bases between. The germline V gene encodes CDR1 SGDLS and CDR2 YYNGEE. The CDR3 covers 15 residues. CDR3 amino acids: CASSATTNTRGGYTF. CDR3 coding DNA: TGTGCCAGCAGCGCCACAACCAATACCCGAGGTGGCTACACCTTC.

The chain uses TRBV2 and TRBJ2-7, with TRBD1 matching 8 bases. V was clipped by 5 bases and J by 6 bases; unmatched bases: 6. This CDR3 has 13 residues. Germline assignment: CDR1 SNHLY and CDR2 FYNNEI. CDR3 DNA sequence: TGTGCCAGCAGTTTTGGACAGGGTGGCGAGCAGTACTTC. Residues: CASSFGQGGEQYF.

This chain uses TRBV5-1 with TRBJ2-2; D is tentatively TRBD1 or TRBD2 (5 bases each). The CDR3 totals 15 residues. Germline CDR1 SGHRS, CDR2 YFSETQ. V was shortened by 4 bases and J by 2 bases, with 12 bases between the two germline ends. In DNA form, the CDR3 reads TGCGCCAGCAGCCGAATGGGACCTAACACCGGGGAGCTGTTTTTT. This codes for CASSRMGPNTGELFF.